This TCR beta chain was sequenced in a study of tumor-infiltrating lymphocytes in primary liver carcinoma. This clonotype was detected ten times or more. Germline CDR1 reads MNHNS; CDR2 reads SASEGT. The V gene end was trimmed by 8 bases and the J gene end by 2 bases; junction bases not matched to a gene: 5. CDR3 length equals 13 residues. With a constant-region primer, TCR beta cDNA was made from roughly 500 ng of total RNA. A slightly modified ARM-PCR protocol with three nested multiplex PCR rounds produced these TCR beta libraries. The first two PCR rounds used TRBV1-TRBV30 forward primers with a C-beta reverse primer, about 10 cycles each. MiXCR was run by TCRdb on the multiplex PCR reads, yielding one entry per CDR3 protein. The sample lists around 330,000 distinct CDR3 sequences; around three fifths were seen once. Alongside blood RNA obtained from unsorted whole blood, germline DNA was also extracted.

The sequence was obtained from a man aged 35 to 55 with primary liver carcinoma and hepatitis B virus infection. The chain is built from TRBV6-1 and TRBJ2-7; 8 bases match TRBD1. The specimen was peripheral blood. CDR3 bases: TGTGCCAGCGGGCGGGACAGGACCTACGAGCAGTACTTC. Translating it yields CASGRDRTYEQYF.